The 25 T cell receptor beta chains below come from one sample, sequenced in a study of metastatic and nonmetastatic thyroid tumors. Among the patients, none had received any treatment before thyroid surgery. With MiXCR, TCRdb called clones anew from the PCR reads. Here the sample spans 36,000 or so clones, around a third being singletons. What was sequenced was tumor tissue. The receptors derive from a female donor with papillary thyroid cancer or a benign thyroid nodule (not recorded which). Some clones in this sample may be carry-over from other donors' samples.

V usage is TRBV18 and J usage is TRBJ1-1; TRBD1 matches 8 bases. With V trimmed by 4 bases and J by 2 bases, 6 bases remained unmatched. From germline, CDR1 is KGHSH and CDR2 LQKENI. The CDR3 covers 15 residues. CDR3 DNA: TGTGCCAGCTCACTTCAGACAGGGGTAAACACTGAAGCTTTCTTT. It is translated as CASSLQTGVNTEAFF.

V is TRBV4-3 and J is TRBJ2-5; a weak D match, TRBD2 (6 bases). Germline CDR1 and CDR2: LGHNA and YSLEER. The CDR3 extends over 16 amino acids. The V gene lost 0 bases and the J gene lost 4 bases, with 15 bases spanning the gap. As DNA, the CDR3 is TGCGCCAGCAGCCAAGATTTAGCGGTGGGGGGAGAGACCCAGTACTTC. Amino acid sequence: CASSQDLAVGGETQYF.

The genes are TRBV28 and TRBJ1-6, with D possibly matching TRBD1 (5 bases). Per germline, CDR1 MDHEN and CDR2 SYDVKM. CDR3 length: 18 amino acids. Deletions cut 1 base from V and 7 bases from J, with 20 bases between. The DNA for the CDR3 is TGTGCCAGCAGTTTATACCCCCCCCGCGGGGCAGGAAATTCACCCCTCCACTTT. This translates into CASSLYPPRGAGNSPLHF.

This clone showed up just a few times. The chain recombines TRBV6-1 with TRBJ1-1; D may be TRBD1 (5 bases). The CDR3 consists of 17 residues. The germline V gene encodes CDR1 MNHNS and CDR2 SASEGT. V lost 1 base, J lost 5 bases, and 20 bases lay in between. CDR3 sequence (DNA): TGTGCCAGCAGTGAAGGGGGGGTTATAAGGACGGATACTGAAGCTTTCTTT. This encodes CASSEGGVIRTDTEAFF.

The rearrangement links TRBV6-4 to TRBJ2-2; no firm D call. V lost 0 bases and J lost 3, with 11 bases in between. Germline CDR1 reads MRHNA; CDR2 reads SNTAGT. The CDR3 extends over 16 amino acids. For the CDR3, the DNA is TGTGCCAGCAGTGACTCGGGCGGATCTCACACCGGGGAGCTGTTTTTT. As protein: CASSDSGGSHTGELFF.

This clone showed up just a few times. V and J are TRBV7-9 and TRBJ2-2; 11 bases agree with TRBD1. The CDR3 loop spans 15 amino acids. Trimming at V came to 5 bases and at J to 5 bases, leaving 4 bases not matched to a gene. Germline values: CDR1 SEHNR, CDR2 FQNEAQ (reference sequence). The DNA of the CDR3 is TGTGCCAGCAGCACGGACAGGGGGCTTACCGGGGAGCTGTTTTTT. Translation: CASSTDRGLTGELFF.

The chain has TRBV5-5 and TRBJ2-7, with TRBD1 matching 8 bases. The CDR3 extends over 15 amino acids. The junction had 7 bases not matched to a gene; V was cut back by 2 bases and J by 3 bases. Looked up from germline, CDR1 is SGHKS and CDR2 is YYEKEE (reference sequence). The CDR3 nucleotides are TGTGCCAGCAGCTTCACTCGCGACAGGGGCTACGAGCAGTACTTC. Protein product: CASSFTRDRGYEQYF.

The V call is TRBV16, the J call TRBJ1-6; no clear D. CDR1 is KGHSY and CDR2 is FQNENV in the germline V gene. The CDR3 has 15 amino acids. The V end lost 0 bases, the J end lost 6 bases, and 9 bases lay between the germline ends. DNA for the CDR3: TGTGCCAGCAGCCAATCGGACGGCTTTAATTCACCCCTCCACTTT. Translated: CASSQSDGFNSPLHF.

This clone was observed a handful of times. The V call is TRBV20-1, the J call TRBJ2-1; no firm D call. V lost 5 bases to trimming and J lost 7 bases, with 15 bases between them. Germline values: CDR1 DFQATT, CDR2 SNEGSKA (reference sequence). This CDR3 has 13 residues. The CDR3: CSAPGPRTNEQFF. The CDR3 DNA reads TGCAGTGCTCCCGGACCGCGTACGAATGAGCAGTTCTTC.

The rearrangement joins TRBV20-1 to TRBJ2-2; TRBD2 matches at 8 bases. J lost 6 bases, V lost 4 bases, and 7 bases had no gene match. This CDR3 region has 14 residues. CDR1 is DFQATT, CDR2 SNEGSKA, per germline (reference sequence). The CDR3 DNA sequence: TGCAGTGCTACCCACCCGGGACTAGCCGGGGAGCTGTTTTTT. Translated: CSATHPGLAGELFF.

J is TRBJ1-1 and V is TRBV7-3; D is unclear. In germline, CDR1 is SGHTA, CDR2 FQGTGA. The CDR3 covers 14 residues. V shed 2 bases and J shed 4 bases, with 11 bases lying between them. Written as DNA, the CDR3 is TGTGCCAGCAGCTTACTCGGTGGCGGCACTGAAGCTTTCTTT. Its translation: CASSLLGGGTEAFF.

The CDR3 DNA is TGCAGTGCTAGATCAGGGTCGAGTTCACCCCTCCACTTT. Encoded protein: CSARSGSSSPLHF. This chain uses TRBV20-1 with TRBJ1-6; weak D call: TRBD1 (5 bases). The V gene's germline CDR1 is DFQATT and CDR2 SNEGSKA (reference sequence). V shed 2 bases and J shed 9 bases, with 11 bases lying between them. CDR3 length: 13 residues.

This clone has more than one count but fewer than ten. The chain is built from TRBV11-3 and TRBJ1-3; tentatively, D is TRBD1 (6 bases). Trimming shortened V by 5 bases and J by 2 bases, and 16 bases separated the two germline ends. The germline V gene has CDR1 SGHNT and CDR2 YENEEA. The length of the CDR3 is 16 residues. The DNA for the CDR3 is TGTGCCAGCAGCCCGGGCGACAGGTCCGCTGGAAACACCATATATTTT. It encodes CASSPGDRSAGNTIYF.

This clone has just a few counts. The genes are TRBV7-2 and TRBJ2-1; D could derive from TRBD1 or TRBD2 (6 bases each). The ends were cut back, 7 bases at V and 3 bases at J, with 16 bases in the middle. Germline lookup yields CDR1 SGHTA and CDR2 FQGNSA. CDR3 length: 15 amino acids. The CDR3 DNA reads TGTGCCAGCACTAACCTGGGGGGCGGCTACAATGAGCAGTTCTTC. Protein sequence: CASTNLGGGYNEQFF.

CDR3 DNA: TGTGCCAGCAGCCAAGAACTTGAACTCCAAAACACAGATACGCAGTATTTT. This encodes CASSQELELQNTDTQYF. V gene TRBV3-1 combines with J gene TRBJ2-3, with D unresolved. Between the trimmed V and J ends, which lost 0 bases and 2 bases, there was a span of 15 bases. The CDR3 loop spans 17 amino acids. Germline-derived CDR1 and CDR2 are LGHDT and YNNKEL (reference sequence).

V gene TRBV28 combines with J gene TRBJ2-4; TRBD1 matches 7 bases. This CDR3 is 14 amino acids long. The V gene end was trimmed by 4 bases and the J gene end by 11 bases; junction bases not matched to a gene: 11. Germline V gives CDR1 MDHEN, CDR2 SYDVKM. CDR3 loop: CASSCEGAGCVQYF. The CDR3, as DNA: TGTGCCAGCAGTTGTGAGGGGGCAGGGTGTGTTCAGTACTTC.

This clone has a handful of counts. The chain couples TRBV6-1 to TRBJ1-2, with TRBD1 matching 9 bases. CDR3 length equals 13 residues. V gave up 6 bases and J gave up 6 bases; unmatched junction bases: 5. Germline V gene data show CDR1 as MNHNS and CDR2 as SASEGT. DNA for the CDR3: TGTGCCAGCAGATGGGACAGGGAGGATGGCTACACCTTC. It is translated as CASRWDREDGYTF.

The rearrangement uses TRBV20-1 and TRBJ1-2, with D uncertain. Germline V gene lookup returns CDR1 DFQATT and CDR2 SNEGSKA (reference sequence). Trimming took 5 bases from V and 5 from J, leaving 18 bases between them. The CDR3 extends over 14 amino acids. Written as DNA, the CDR3 is TGCAGTGCTCCTGCCCCCGAAGGGTTATATGGCTACACCTTC. Protein: CSAPAPEGLYGYTF.

The sample holds a few counts of this clone. The gene calls are TRBV27 and TRBJ2-5, with 7 bases aligning to TRBD2. Per the germline V gene, CDR1 is MNHEY and CDR2 is SMNVEV (reference sequence). CDR3 size: 14 residues. CDR3 residues: CAAGPGGGSETQYF. CDR3 DNA: TGTGCAGCCGGCCCGGGGGGAGGGTCCGAGACCCAGTACTTC.

The chain employs TRBV6-4 and TRBJ2-1, with TRBD2 as a possible D gene (5 bases). CDR3 length: 12 residues. Per germline, CDR1 MRHNA and CDR2 SNTAGT. Between the trimmed V and J ends, which lost 10 bases and 0 bases, there was a span of 7 bases. Here the CDR3 DNA reads TGTGCCACCCGGGACTCCTACAATGAGCAGTTCTTC. This encodes CATRDSYNEQFF.

The J gene is TRBJ1-6, the V gene TRBV20-1, with D unclear. CDR3 size: 17 residues. Deletions cut 1 base from V and 1 base from J, with 14 bases between. Germline V gene data show CDR1 as DFQATT and CDR2 as SNEGSKA (reference sequence). CDR3 in amino acids: CSARAAGIWSYNSPLHF. Here the CDR3 DNA reads TGCAGTGCTAGAGCCGCGGGGATTTGGTCCTATAATTCACCCCTCCACTTT.

This sequence joins TRBV20-1 and TRBJ2-2; 8 nucleotides agree with TRBD2. The germline CDR1 and CDR2 sequences are DFQATT and SNEGSKA (reference sequence). This CDR3 has 16 amino acids. After removal of 0 bases from V and 1 base from J, the junction contained 4 bases not matched to a gene. CDR3 loop: CSARDWTSLNTGELFF. CDR3 coding DNA: TGCAGTGCTAGAGATTGGACTAGCCTGAACACCGGGGAGCTGTTTTTT.

V usage is TRBV20-1 and J usage is TRBJ1-1, with D possibly matching TRBD1 (6 bases). This CDR3 contains 15 residues. CDR1 DFQATT and CDR2 SNEGSKA come from the germline V gene (reference sequence). V lost 3 bases to trimming and J lost 1 base, with 15 bases between them. This chain's CDR3 is CSARGASLWNTEAFF. DNA for the CDR3: TGCAGTGCTAGGGGGGCCAGCCTCTGGAACACTGAAGCTTTCTTT.

The chain links TRBV19 to TRBJ1-2, with TRBD1 identical over 9 bases. The V gene end was trimmed by 5 bases and the J gene end by 4 bases; junction bases not matched to a gene: 8. The CDR3 length is 15 residues. The germline CDR1 and CDR2 sequences are LNHDA and SQIVND (reference sequence). In DNA form, the CDR3 reads TGTGCCAGTAGTCCACCGACAGGGGGAAGCTATGGCTACACCTTC. It codes for CASSPPTGGSYGYTF.

This clone has only a few counts. This chain uses TRBV12-3 or TRBV12-4 with TRBJ1-2; the D gene is possibly TRBD1 (5 bases). The CDR3 has 14 residues. Trimming removed 8 bases at V and 1 base at J, with 14 bases between. The CDR3 region has the DNA TGTGCCAGCTCATACCAGGGATGTAACTATGGCTACACCTTC. Amino acid sequence: CASSYQGCNYGYTF.